This TCR beta chain was documented in a study of T cell changes during pregnancy in multiple sclerosis. This table comes from immunoSEQ multiplex PCR, and its TCRdb copy is limited to in-frame clones, with some not included. Among 25,000 to 35,000 clones listed, 85% to 90% were seen once. Trimming shortened V by 1 base and J by 7 bases, and 13 bases separated the two germline ends. This CDR3 spans 14 amino acids. CDR1 and CDR2 from the germline V gene are SGHTA and FQGNSA. The sample consisted of CD4+ T cells from peripheral blood mononuclear cells, taken in the second trimester of pregnancy. The chain links TRBV7-2 to TRBJ1-2, with TRBD1 as a possible D gene (6 bases). This receptor was identified in a female donor with multiple sclerosis, enrolled in a pregnancy study. In nucleotides, the CDR3 is TGTGCCAGCAGCTTAGGTAACAGGGATTTTGGCTACACCTTC. This gives the protein CASSLGNRDFGYTF.